The 27 T cell receptor beta chains presented below share a single source sample, sequenced in a study of T-cell memory formation after mild COVID-19. TCRdb reprocessed the 5' RACE reads via MiXCR and lists one record per CDR3 protein. The sample has 450,000 or so distinct CDR3 sequences, 15% to 20% seen once. The sample consisted of PBMCs or a T cell subset sorted from them (not recorded which). These receptors all come from an adult woman who had mild COVID-19 (a few samples of this study predate the infection). Cell type and time point are not known.

This clonotype was observed a few times. The rearrangement joins TRBV29-1 to TRBJ1-1; 12 bases are a match to TRBD1. With 6 bases clipped from V and 9 bases from J, the junction kept 5 bases outside the gene matches. Germline assignment: CDR1 SQVTM and CDR2 ANQGSEA. The CDR3 has 12 amino acids. The CDR3 region is CSVAGTGGQAFF. The CDR3 DNA follows: TGCAGCGTAGCCGGGACAGGGGGCCAAGCTTTCTTT.

V gene TRBV5-1 combines with J gene TRBJ2-5; TRBD1 agrees at 8 bases. The V gene end was trimmed by 1 base and the J gene end by 5 bases; junction bases not matched to a gene: 10. The CDR3 is 16 residues long. In germline, CDR1 is SGHRS, CDR2 YFSETQ. CDR3 in DNA: TGCGCCAGCAGCTTGCGGGGACAGGCCTTCGGTGAGACCCAGTACTTC. It translates to CASSLRGQAFGETQYF.

The chain combines TRBV9 with TRBJ1-1; D is unresolved. Germline CDR1 SGDLS, CDR2 YYNGEE. Trimming left V 2 bases short and J 0 bases short, with 11 bases between. The CDR3 is made up of 15 amino acids. This chain's CDR3 is CASSVWGDMNTEAFF. The CDR3 bases are TGTGCCAGCAGCGTGTGGGGTGACATGAACACTGAAGCTTTCTTT.

The rearrangement joins TRBV12-3 or TRBV12-4 to TRBJ1-1, with D possibly TRBD1 on 5 matching bases. Between the trimmed V and J ends, which lost 6 bases and 0 bases, there was a span of 11 bases. This CDR3 is 14 amino acids long. The CDR3 reads CASRSGTLNTEAFF. In DNA, the CDR3 is TGTGCCAGCAGGTCCGGGACCCTGAACACTGAAGCTTTCTTT.

This clonotype was recorded a few times. The V gene is TRBV20-1, the J gene TRBJ2-1; 11 nucleotides agree with TRBD2. After removal of 3 bases from V and 7 bases from J, the junction contained 8 bases not matched to a gene. The germline CDR1 and CDR2 sequences are DFQATT and SNEGSKA (reference sequence). The CDR3 length is 15 residues. This CDR3 reads CSARPLAGGYNEQFF. The CDR3 DNA reads TGCAGTGCTAGGCCCCTAGCGGGAGGCTATAATGAGCAGTTCTTC.

This clonotype came up a few times. Here the CDR3 reads CASSSQTSGRNNEQFF. The CDR3 coding sequence is TGTGCCAGCAGCTCCCAGACTAGCGGGAGGAACAATGAGCAGTTCTTC. The chain combines TRBV5-4 with TRBJ2-1; 13 bases match TRBD2. The CDR3 sequence is 16 residues long. V lost 3 bases to trimming and J lost 5 bases; unmatched junction nucleotides: 5. Germline values: CDR1 SGHNT, CDR2 YYREEE (reference sequence).

This clonotype appeared a few times. The chain couples TRBV29-1 to TRBJ2-3; 7 bases map to TRBD1. V was clipped by 5 bases and J by 2 bases; unmatched bases: 4. The CDR3 loop spans 13 amino acids. In germline, CDR1 is SQVTM, CDR2 ANQGSEA. The CDR3 sequence: CSVRQGVTDTQYF. CDR3 coding DNA: TGCAGCGTTCGACAGGGAGTCACAGATACGCAGTATTTT.

This clonotype was recorded a few times. The rearrangement links TRBV29-1 to TRBJ2-6; 7 nucleotides align to TRBD1. Germline loops: CDR1 SQVTM, CDR2 ANQGSEA. The CDR3 is 14 residues long. Trimming took 5 bases from V and 4 from J; bases not matched to a gene: 5. Here the CDR3 reads CSVPGQLGANVLTF. The CDR3 bases are TGCAGCGTTCCGGGACAGCTGGGGGCCAACGTCCTGACTTTC.

Only a few counts were recorded for this clonotype. The J gene is TRBJ1-2, the V gene TRBV11-3; D uncertain. Trimming shortened V by 2 bases and J by 4 bases, and 14 bases separated the two germline ends. The CDR3 length is 15 residues. Germline CDR1 is SGHNT and CDR2 is YENEEA. CDR3 DNA sequence: TGTGCCAGCAGCTTAAGAAAAGACCGAGCCTATGGCTACACCTTC. This translates into CASSLRKDRAYGYTF.

This clonotype was observed a handful of times. The rearrangement joins TRBV20-1 to TRBJ2-5; D is uncertain. CDR3 length: 12 amino acids. CDR1 is DFQATT and CDR2 is SNEGSKA in the germline V gene (reference sequence). Trimming cost V 4 bases and J 2 bases, with 8 bases left between them. CDR3 DNA: TGCAGTGCTATGCGGTGGCAAGAGACCCAGTACTTC. Translated: CSAMRWQETQYF.

The chain links TRBV3-1 to TRBJ2-6; unclear D gene. The V and J ends lost 1 base and 10 bases respectively, with 8 bases between them. The germline gives CDR1 LGHDT, CDR2 YNNKEL (reference sequence). CDR3 length: 13 amino acids. The chain's CDR3 is CASSQAGPNVLTF. CDR3 bases: TGTGCCAGCAGCCAAGCGGGCCCAAACGTCCTGACTTTC. The variable domain in full, completed from reference TRBV3-1 and TRBJ2-6, reads DTAVSQTPKYLVTQMGNDKSIKCEQNLGHDTMYWYKQDSKKFLKIMFSYNNKELIINETVPNRFSPKSPDKAHLNLHINSLELGDSAVYFCASSQAGPNVLTFGAGSRLTVL.

The rearrangement uses TRBV18 and TRBJ2-1; 8 bases are shared with TRBD1. The CDR3 has 15 amino acids. With 0 bases clipped from V and 5 bases from J, the junction kept 3 bases outside the gene matches. Per germline, CDR1 KGHSH and CDR2 LQKENI. CDR3 nucleotide sequence: TGTGCCAGCTCACCACCGGGCAGGGGGCACAATGAGCAGTTCTTC. Protein product: CASSPPGRGHNEQFF.

Concerning this clonotype: This sequence may be a read error, since a much larger clone differs from it by one base. The chain joins TRBV7-9 to TRBJ2-5; TRBD2 is a possible D gene (5 bases). Trimming stripped 4 bases from V and 3 bases from J, with 9 bases between. The germline gives CDR1 SEHNR, CDR2 FQNEAQ (reference sequence). The CDR3 runs 13 residues. The CDR3 nucleotides are TGTGCCAGCAGCTCTGGACTGAAAGAGACCCAGTACTTC. Encoded protein: CASSSGLKETQYF.

This clonotype has a handful of counts. The J gene is TRBJ1-1, the V gene TRBV21-1. TRBV21-1 is termed a pseudogene. This CDR3 region has 15 residues. The CDR3 loop is CASSIWLGGGTEAFF. In nucleotides, the CDR3 is TGTGCCAGCAGCATTTGGCTCGGGGGGGGTACTGAAGCTTTCTTT.

The rearrangement uses TRBV7-8 and TRBJ2-2, with a weak D call TRBD2 (5 bases). Germline V CDR1 and CDR2: SGHVS, FQNEAQ. This CDR3 spans 15 amino acids. V lost 1 base and J lost 5, with 11 bases in between. Written as DNA, the CDR3 is TGTGCCAGCAGCTTAGACCTAGCTCGGACCGGGGAGCTGTTTTTT. It is translated as CASSLDLARTGELFF.

This clonotype was seen many times. The chain is built from TRBV20-1 and TRBJ2-5; D perhaps matches TRBD1 (7 bases). The CDR3 runs to 16 residues. Trimming removed 0 bases at V and 4 bases at J, with 18 bases between. CDR1 and CDR2 (germline): DFQATT, SNEGSKA (reference sequence). The DNA of the CDR3 is TGCAGTGCTAGAGATCCTTGGGACTCAGGGGGAGAGACCCAGTACTTC. Protein: CSARDPWDSGGETQYF.

In this sample, this clonotype turned up many times. The V and J genes are TRBV5-1 and TRBJ2-1; D is perhaps TRBD1 or TRBD2 (5 bases each). With 4 bases removed from V and 0 bases from J, the gap between germline ends came to 14 bases. Germline-derived CDR1 and CDR2 are SGHRS and YFSETQ. The CDR3 is 16 residues long. The CDR3 DNA reads TGCGCCAGCAGCCCCCTCAAGGGGAGCTCCTACAATGAGCAGTTCTTC. It codes for CASSPLKGSSYNEQFF.

This clonotype was counted ten times or more. This chain uses TRBV24-1 with TRBJ2-5, with unresolved D. Trimming took 3 bases from V and 2 from J, leaving 12 bases between them. CDR1 and CDR2 (germline): KGHDR, SFDVKD. This CDR3 comprises 15 residues. CDR3 DNA sequence: TGTGCCACCAGTGATCAAGTACAAACTCAAGAGACCCAGTACTTC. Amino acids: CATSDQVQTQETQYF.

This clonotype was counted between two and nine times. V and J are TRBV5-8 and TRBJ1-1; TRBD1 is a possible D gene (6 bases). The CDR3 runs to 15 residues. The germline V gene has CDR1 SGHTS and CDR2 YDEGEE. Trimming shortened V by 5 bases and J by 1 base, and 15 bases separated the two germline ends. For the CDR3, the DNA is TGTGCCAGCAGGAGTCGAGACAGGAAGAACACTGAAGCTTTCTTT. It specifies CASRSRDRKNTEAFF.

V usage is TRBV7-8 and J usage is TRBJ1-1; D call uncertain. Germline V gene sequence: CDR1 SGHVS, CDR2 FQNEAQ. The CDR3 sequence is 13 residues long. V lost 0 bases to trimming and J lost 6 bases, with 8 bases between them. The CDR3 DNA is TGTGCCAGCAGCTTAGCGTTGGCACCTGAAGCTTTCTTT. As protein: CASSLALAPEAFF.

The chain is built from TRBV20-1 and TRBJ2-1; tentative D call: TRBD2 (5 bases). The CDR3 loop spans 15 amino acids. V lost 3 bases to trimming and J lost 10 bases, with 22 bases between them. Germline V gene data show CDR1 as DFQATT and CDR2 as SNEGSKA (reference sequence). DNA for the CDR3: TGCAGTGCTAGGGACTCTCCTATACCGGGTGGAGAGCAGTTCTTC. It yields the protein CSARDSPIPGGEQFF.

The rearrangement links TRBV7-2 to TRBJ2-3; TRBD1 matches at 9 bases. Germline assignment: CDR1 SGHTA and CDR2 FQGNSA. The CDR3 sequence is 16 residues long. J lost 3 bases, V lost 5 bases, and 9 bases had no gene match. The CDR3 protein is CASSARQGGITDTQYF. CDR3 DNA sequence: TGTGCCAGCAGCGCCCGACAGGGGGGGATAACAGATACGCAGTATTTT.

The chain employs TRBV30 and TRBJ1-2; D is possibly TRBD1 (5 bases). The V and J ends lost 4 bases and 2 bases respectively, with 17 bases between them. CDR1 is GTSNPN and CDR2 is SVGIG in the germline V gene (reference sequence). This CDR3 contains 15 residues. Here the CDR3 DNA reads TGTGCCTGGAATGGGGCAGGGCTGATAAACTATGGCTACACCTTC. It codes for CAWNGAGLINYGYTF.

This chain connects TRBV12-3 or TRBV12-4 to TRBJ1-3; D call uncertain. V shed 1 base and J shed 9 bases, with 10 bases lying between them. The CDR3 loop spans 13 amino acids. CDR3 sequence (DNA): TGTGCCAGCAGTTTAGTTGGGCCCCTCACCATATATTTT. Its protein is CASSLVGPLTIYF.

This clonotype has just a few counts. J is TRBJ2-1 and V is TRBV5-1; 7 positions match TRBD2. This CDR3 has 14 residues. V shed 1 base, J shed 6 bases, and the junction held 4 bases outside the gene matches. Germline loops: CDR1 SGHRS, CDR2 YFSETQ. CDR3 nucleotides: TGCGCCAGCAGCTTGAGCGGGACCACCAATGAGCAGTTCTTC. It codes for CASSLSGTTNEQFF.

The chain has TRBV3-1 and TRBJ2-3, with D possibly TRBD2 on 6 matching bases. This CDR3 is 13 amino acids long. The V gene lost 8 bases and the J gene lost 6 bases, with 15 bases spanning the gap. In germline, CDR1 is LGHDT, CDR2 YNNKEL (reference sequence). The CDR3 nucleotides are TGTGCCAGCGATTCCGGGACTCTCGATACGCAGTATTTT. Encoded protein: CASDSGTLDTQYF.

This clonotype came up a few times. The J gene is TRBJ2-1, the V gene TRBV27; D is uncertain. Between the trimmed V and J ends, which lost 5 bases and 0 bases, there was a span of 11 bases. This CDR3 is 15 amino acids long. Germline V lookup: CDR1 MNHEY, CDR2 SMNVEV (reference sequence). The CDR3 DNA follows: TGTGCCAGCAGTGCAGGAGACCCCTCCTACAATGAGCAGTTCTTC. Translation: CASSAGDPSYNEQFF.